The clone carrying this T cell receptor (beta chain) showed up just a few times. Its target is unknown. This sample was taken from a study of beta chain features in type 1 diabetes. Findings and limits, study-wide: In type 1 diabetes patients, VDJ junctions had fewer insertions; deletions at these junctions were more frequent. Here, the possible influence of HLA type (on TCRB rearrangement) remained unresolved. Moderate yet significant TCRB CDR3 shortening was seen in Type 1 diabetes patients in all four CD4+ subsets.

This CDR3 has 19 residues. With V trimmed by 6 bases and J by 0 bases, 12 bases remained unmatched. Germline lookup yields CDR1 MNHEY and CDR2 SMNVEV (reference sequence). The whole isolated RNA underwent reverse transcription, so sequencing captured expressed TCRB transcripts. Deep immunoSEQ sequencing covered naive, central memory and regulatory T cell samples. Profiling relied on immunoSEQ multiplex PCR, and the TCRdb table lists in-frame clones only, not all of them. Of 850,000 to 900,000 clones in the sample, roughly 15% are singletons; the top ten hold around 0.02%. The chain carries TRBV27 and TRBJ2-7; 15 nucleotides line up with TRBD2. Sequenced sample: naive CD4+ T cells from blood. The sequence came from a woman aged 18-35 years in good health. This chain's CDR3 is CASRISGLAGGPSSYEQYF. CDR3 in DNA: TGTGCCAGCAGAATCTCCGGACTAGCGGGAGGGCCAAGCTCCTACGAGCAGTACTTC.